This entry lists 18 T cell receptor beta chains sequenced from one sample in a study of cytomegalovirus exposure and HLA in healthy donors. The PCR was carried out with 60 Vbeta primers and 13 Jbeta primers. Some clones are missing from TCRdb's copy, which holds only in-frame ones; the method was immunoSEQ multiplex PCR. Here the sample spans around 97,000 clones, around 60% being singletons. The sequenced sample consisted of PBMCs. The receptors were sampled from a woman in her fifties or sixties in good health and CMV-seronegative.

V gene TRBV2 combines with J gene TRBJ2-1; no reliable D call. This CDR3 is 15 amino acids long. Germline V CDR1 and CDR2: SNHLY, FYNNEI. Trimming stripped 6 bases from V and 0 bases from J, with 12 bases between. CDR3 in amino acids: CASRGRPSSYNEQFF. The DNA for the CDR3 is TGTGCCAGCAGGGGCAGACCGAGCTCCTACAATGAGCAGTTCTTC.

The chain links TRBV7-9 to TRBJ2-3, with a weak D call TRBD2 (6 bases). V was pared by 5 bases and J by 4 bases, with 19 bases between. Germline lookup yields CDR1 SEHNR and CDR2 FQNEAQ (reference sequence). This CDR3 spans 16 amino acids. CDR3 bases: TGTGCCAGCAGCCAGTTATGGACGGGAGTTTCAGATACGCAGTATTTT. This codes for CASSQLWTGVSDTQYF.

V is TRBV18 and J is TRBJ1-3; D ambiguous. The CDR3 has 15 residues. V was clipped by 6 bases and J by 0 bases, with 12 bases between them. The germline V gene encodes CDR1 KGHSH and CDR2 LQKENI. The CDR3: CASSIREISGNTIYF. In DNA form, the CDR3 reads TGTGCCAGCTCCATTCGGGAAATCTCTGGAAACACCATATATTTT.

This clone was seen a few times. Here the CDR3 DNA reads TGTGCCAGCAGCTTAGTTTCAGGGGTCCCCTACGAGCAGTACTTC. Translated, it gives CASSLVSGVPYEQYF. The chain couples TRBV7-2 to TRBJ2-7, with D possibly being TRBD1 (6 bases). CDR1 is SGHTA, CDR2 FQGNSA, per germline. The CDR3 has 15 residues. Trimming shortened V by 1 base and J by 2 bases, and 12 bases separated the two germline ends.

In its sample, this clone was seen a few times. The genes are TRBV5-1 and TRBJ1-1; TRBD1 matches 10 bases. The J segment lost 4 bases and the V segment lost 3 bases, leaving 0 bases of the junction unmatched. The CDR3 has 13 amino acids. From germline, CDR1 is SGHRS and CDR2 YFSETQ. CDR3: CASSWTGGTEAFF. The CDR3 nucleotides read TGCGCCAGCAGCTGGACAGGGGGCACTGAAGCTTTCTTT.

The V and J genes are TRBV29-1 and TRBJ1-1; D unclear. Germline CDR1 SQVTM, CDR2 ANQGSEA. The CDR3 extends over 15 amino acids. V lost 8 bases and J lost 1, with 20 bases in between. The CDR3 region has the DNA TGCAGCCCCCGCCCCCAAACTGCGAAGAACACTGAAGCTTTCTTT. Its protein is CSPRPQTAKNTEAFF.

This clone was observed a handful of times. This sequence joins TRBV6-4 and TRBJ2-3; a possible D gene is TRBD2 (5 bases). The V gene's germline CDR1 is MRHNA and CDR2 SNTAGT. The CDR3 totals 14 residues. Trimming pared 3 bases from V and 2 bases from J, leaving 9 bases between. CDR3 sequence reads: CASSETSSTDTQYF. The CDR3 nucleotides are TGTGCCAGCAGTGAAACTAGTTCCACAGATACGCAGTATTTT.

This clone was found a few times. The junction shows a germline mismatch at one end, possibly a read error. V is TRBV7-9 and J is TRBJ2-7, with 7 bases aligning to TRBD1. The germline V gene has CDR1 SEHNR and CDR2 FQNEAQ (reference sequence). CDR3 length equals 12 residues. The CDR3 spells CSSSHTGDEQYF. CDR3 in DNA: TGTTCCAGCAGTCATACAGGGGACGAGCAGTACTTC.

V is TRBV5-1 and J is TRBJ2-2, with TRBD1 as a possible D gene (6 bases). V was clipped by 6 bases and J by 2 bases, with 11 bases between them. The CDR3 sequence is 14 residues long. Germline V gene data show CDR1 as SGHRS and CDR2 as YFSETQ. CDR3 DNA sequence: TGCGCCAGCATCGGGACACCTAACACCGGGGAGCTGTTTTTT. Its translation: CASIGTPNTGELFF.

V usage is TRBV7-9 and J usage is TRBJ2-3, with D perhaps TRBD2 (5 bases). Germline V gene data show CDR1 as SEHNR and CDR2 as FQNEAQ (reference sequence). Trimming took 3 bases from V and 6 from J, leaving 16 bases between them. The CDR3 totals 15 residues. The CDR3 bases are TGTGCCAGCAGCTTTGACTACTCACCCTCTGATACGCAGTATTTT. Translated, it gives CASSFDYSPSDTQYF. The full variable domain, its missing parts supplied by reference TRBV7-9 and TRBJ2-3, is DTGVSQNPRHKITKRGQNVTFRCDPISEHNRLYWYRQTLGQGPEFLTYFQNEAQLEKSRLLSDRFSAERPKGSFSTLEIQRTEQGDSAMYLCASSFDYSPSDTQYFGPGTRLTVL.

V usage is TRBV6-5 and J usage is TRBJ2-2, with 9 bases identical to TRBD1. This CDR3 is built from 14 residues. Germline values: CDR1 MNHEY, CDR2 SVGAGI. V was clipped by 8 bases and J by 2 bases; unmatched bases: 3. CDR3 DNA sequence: TGTGCCAGCCGACAGGGGGTAAACACCGGGGAGCTGTTTTTT. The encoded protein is CASRQGVNTGELFF.

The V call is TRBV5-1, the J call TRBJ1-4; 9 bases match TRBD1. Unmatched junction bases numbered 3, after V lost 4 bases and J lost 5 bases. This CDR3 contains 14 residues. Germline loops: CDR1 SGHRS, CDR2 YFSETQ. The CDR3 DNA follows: TGCGCCAGCAGCGTCGGACAGGGGAATGAAAAACTGTTTTTT. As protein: CASSVGQGNEKLFF.

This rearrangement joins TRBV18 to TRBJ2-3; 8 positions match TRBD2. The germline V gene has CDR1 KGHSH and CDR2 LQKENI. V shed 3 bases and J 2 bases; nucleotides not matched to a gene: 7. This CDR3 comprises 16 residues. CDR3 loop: CASSPRSSGDTDTQYF. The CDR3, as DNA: TGTGCCAGCTCACCCCGGAGTAGCGGGGACACAGATACGCAGTATTTT.

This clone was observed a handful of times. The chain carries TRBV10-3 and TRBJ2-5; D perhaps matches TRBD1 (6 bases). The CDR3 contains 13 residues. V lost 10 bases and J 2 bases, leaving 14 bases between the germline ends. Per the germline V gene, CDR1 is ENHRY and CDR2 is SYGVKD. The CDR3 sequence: CASKPQGQETQYF. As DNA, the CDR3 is TGTGCCAGCAAACCACAGGGTCAAGAGACCCAGTACTTC.

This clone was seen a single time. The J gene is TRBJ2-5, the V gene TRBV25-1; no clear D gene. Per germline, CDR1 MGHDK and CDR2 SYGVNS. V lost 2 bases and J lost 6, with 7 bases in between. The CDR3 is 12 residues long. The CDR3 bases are TGTGCCAGCAGTGAAGGTGGGCAGACCCAGTACTTC. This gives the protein CASSEGGQTQYF.

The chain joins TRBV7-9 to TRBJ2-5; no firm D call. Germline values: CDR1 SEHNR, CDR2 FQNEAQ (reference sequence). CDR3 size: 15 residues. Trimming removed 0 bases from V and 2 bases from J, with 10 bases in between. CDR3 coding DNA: TGTGCCAGCAGCTTAGCGCAATCCGGTCAAGAGACCCAGTACTTC. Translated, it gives CASSLAQSGQETQYF.

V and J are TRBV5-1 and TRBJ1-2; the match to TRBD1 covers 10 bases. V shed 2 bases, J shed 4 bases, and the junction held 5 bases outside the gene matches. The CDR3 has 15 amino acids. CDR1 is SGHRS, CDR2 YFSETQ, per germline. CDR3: CASSLGQGEGYGYTF. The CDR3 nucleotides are TGCGCCAGCAGCTTAGGACAGGGGGAAGGCTATGGCTACACCTTC.

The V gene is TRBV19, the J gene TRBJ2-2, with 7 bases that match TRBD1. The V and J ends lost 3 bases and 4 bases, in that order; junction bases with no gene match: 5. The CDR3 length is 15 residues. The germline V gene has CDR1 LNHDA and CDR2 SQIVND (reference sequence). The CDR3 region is CASSILAGGTGELFF. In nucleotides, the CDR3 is TGTGCCAGTAGTATCCTGGCAGGGGGCACCGGGGAGCTGTTTTTT.